What follows are 24 T cell receptor beta chains derived from one specimen sequenced in a study of cytomegalovirus exposure and HLA in healthy donors. This table comes from immunoSEQ multiplex PCR, and its TCRdb copy is limited to in-frame clones, with some not included. The data show 200,000 to 300,000 clones, with around 87% seen just once and less than 3% held by the top ten. The sample consisted of PBMCs. These receptors originate from a man between 18 and 29 years old in good health and CMV-seronegative.

This clone has only one observation. In nucleotides, the CDR3 is TGTGCCAGCAGCGTAAGCGACCCCGGGGAGCTGTTTTTT. This gives the protein CASSVSDPGELFF. The rearrangement joins TRBV11-3 to TRBJ2-2; D gene unclear. Germline assignment: CDR1 SGHNT and CDR2 YENEEA. The CDR3 totals 13 residues. V was cut by 5 bases and J by 6 bases, with 10 bases left in between.

This rearrangement joins TRBV18 to TRBJ2-3, with D tentatively TRBD2 (6 bases). Trimming removed 3 bases from V and 3 bases from J, with 16 bases in between. CDR1 and CDR2 (germline): KGHSH, LQKENI. The CDR3 length is 16 residues. The CDR3 spells CASSPNIGGLTDTQYF. CDR3 sequence (DNA): TGTGCCAGCTCACCCAATATCGGGGGACTGACAGATACGCAGTATTTT.

The genes are TRBV19 and TRBJ2-3; TRBD2 aligns across 7 bases. Looked up from germline, CDR1 is LNHDA and CDR2 is SQIVND (reference sequence). J was trimmed by 3 bases and V by 3 bases; bases with no gene match: 6. The CDR3 is 15 amino acids. As DNA, the CDR3 is TGTGCCAGTAGTATGTCGGGGGGAGAGACAGATACGCAGTATTTT. Residues: CASSMSGGETDTQYF.

The CDR3 DNA reads as TGTGCCAGCAGCCTTTCAGATACGCAGTATTTT. Translation: CASSLSDTQYF. The V call is TRBV6-6, the J call TRBJ2-3; D call uncertain. V dropped 6 bases and J dropped 4 bases, with 5 bases sitting between them. The germline CDR1 and CDR2 sequences are MNHNY and SVGAGI (reference sequence). CDR3 length: 11 amino acids.

The chain has TRBV28 and TRBJ2-7, with 7 nucleotides matching TRBD1. Unmatched junction bases numbered 17, after V lost 6 bases and J lost 6 bases. The CDR3 is 16 amino acids. Germline CDR1 reads MDHEN; CDR2 reads SYDVKM. The CDR3 is CASSPPVGTVGGEQYF. The CDR3 DNA reads TGTGCCAGCAGCCCACCCGTTGGGACAGTCGGCGGCGAGCAGTACTTC. The full variable domain, in which reference TRBV28 and TRBJ2-7 provide the parts outside the CDR3, is DVKVTQSSRYLVKRTGEKVFLECVQDMDHENMFWYRQDPGLGLRLIYFSYDVKMKEKGDIPEGYSVSREKKERFSLILESASTNQTSMYLCASSPPVGTVGGEQYFGPGTRLTVT.

The chain links TRBV4-3 to TRBJ2-7; TRBD1 aligns across 7 bases. This CDR3 has 18 residues. CDR1 is LGHNA and CDR2 is YSLEER in the germline V gene. Losses at the gene ends were 1 base for V and 6 bases for J; bases not matched to a gene: 18. This CDR3 is CASSQGIRGQRGSGEQYF. CDR3 coding DNA: TGCGCCAGCAGCCAAGGAATTAGGGGACAGAGGGGGTCCGGCGAGCAGTACTTC.

The chain couples TRBV7-9 to TRBJ1-5, with TRBD1 identical over 8 bases. The CDR3 length is 16 residues. V trimming: 5 bases; J trimming: 1 base; junction bases outside the gene matches: 7. Germline CDR1 is SEHNR and CDR2 is FQNEAQ (reference sequence). The CDR3 sequence: CASSLAGGGSNQPQHF. CDR3 nucleotide sequence: TGTGCCAGCAGCCTGGCAGGGGGCGGGAGCAATCAGCCCCAGCATTTT.

The J gene is TRBJ2-4, the V gene TRBV18, with 11 positions matching TRBD2. The J segment lost 9 bases and the V segment lost 6 bases, leaving 7 bases of the junction unmatched. CDR1 is KGHSH and CDR2 is LQKENI in the germline V gene. This CDR3 comprises 14 residues. CDR3 nucleotides: TGTGCCAGCTCGCAAACTAGCGGGAGTGTCATTCAGTACTTC. Protein product: CASSQTSGSVIQYF. Drawing the rest from reference TRBV18 and TRBJ2-4, the complete variable domain is NAGVMQNPRHLVRRRGQEARLRCSPMKGHSHVYWYRQLPEEGLKFMVYLQKENIIDESGMPKERFSAEFPKEGPSILRIQQVVRGDSAAYFCASSQTSGSVIQYFGAGTRLSVL.

This chain connects TRBV27 to TRBJ2-7; tentative D call: TRBD1 (6 bases). Trimming took off 3 bases at V and 1 base at J, with 10 bases between the two ends. Germline CDR1 reads MNHEY; CDR2 reads SMNVEV (reference sequence). The CDR3 extends over 14 amino acids. This CDR3 reads CASSLGQLSYEQYF. The CDR3 DNA is TGTGCCAGCAGTTTGGGACAATTATCCTACGAGCAGTACTTC.

The gene calls are TRBV4-1 and TRBJ1-2; D is unclear. The germline V gene has CDR1 MGHRA and CDR2 YSYEKL. This CDR3 contains 15 residues. Trimming removed 1 base at V and 2 bases at J, with 11 bases between. The CDR3 DNA reads as TGCGCCAGCAGCCAAGGTCGACAAACGAACTATGGCTACACCTTC. Its translation: CASSQGRQTNYGYTF.

This clone has a single count. This chain links TRBV10-2 with TRBJ2-7; possibly TRBD1 for D (5 bases). Germline V gene lookup returns CDR1 WSHSY and CDR2 SAAADI. The CDR3 sequence is 14 residues long. V was trimmed by 10 bases and J by 4 bases, leaving 20 bases between them. This CDR3 reads CATLNPGFRYEQYF. CDR3 sequence (DNA): TGCGCCACCTTAAACCCAGGGTTCCGGTACGAGCAGTACTTC.

This chain connects TRBV10-1 to TRBJ1-5, with unresolved D. CDR1 WNHNN and CDR2 SYGVQD come from the germline V gene (reference sequence). The CDR3 is made up of 12 amino acids. Between the trimmed V and J ends, which lost 6 bases and 1 base, there was a span of 4 bases. CDR3 protein: CASSQSNQPQHF. The DNA for the CDR3 is TGCGCCAGCAGCCAGAGCAATCAGCCCCAGCATTTT.

This clone was found a few times. The rearrangement joins TRBV19 to TRBJ1-5; 7 bases fit TRBD1. Germline loops: CDR1 LNHDA, CDR2 SQIVND (reference sequence). This CDR3 contains 14 residues. The V and J ends lost 10 bases and 2 bases, in that order; junction bases with no gene match: 8. The CDR3 reads CATTTGWGNQPQHF. The CDR3 DNA sequence: TGTGCCACAACGACAGGGTGGGGCAATCAGCCCCAGCATTTT.

Here the CDR3 reads CASSPGAGGTYEQYF. In nucleotides, the CDR3 is TGCGCCAGCAGCCCAGGAGCGGGGGGGACCTACGAGCAGTACTTC. V is TRBV5-1 and J is TRBJ2-7, with TRBD2 identical over 10 bases. Losses at the gene ends were 4 bases for V and 2 bases for J; bases not matched to a gene: 6. Germline V gene lookup returns CDR1 SGHRS and CDR2 YFSETQ. The CDR3 has 15 amino acids.

This chain connects TRBV5-1 to TRBJ2-7; D perhaps matches TRBD1 (5 bases). This CDR3 spans 15 amino acids. Germline-derived CDR1 and CDR2 are SGHRS and YFSETQ. V was pared by 2 bases and J by 5 bases, with 17 bases between. The DNA of the CDR3 is TGCGCCAGCAGCTTCAGGGCCCCGTGGACGGACGAGCAGTACTTC. Its translation is CASSFRAPWTDEQYF.

This rearrangement joins TRBV2 to TRBJ2-5, with D possibly TRBD1 on 5 matching bases. Germline V lookup: CDR1 SNHLY, CDR2 FYNNEI. CDR3 length: 12 amino acids. Between the trimmed V and J ends, which lost 5 bases and 2 bases, there was a span of 6 bases. In nucleotides, the CDR3 is TGTGCCAGCAGTAGACAGCAAGAGACCCAGTACTTC. Its protein is CASSRQQETQYF.

CDR3 region: CASSRRTGVIEAFF. DNA for the CDR3: TGTGCCAGTAGTCGAAGGACAGGGGTTATTGAAGCTTTCTTT. J is TRBJ1-1 and V is TRBV19; 9 bases line up with TRBD1. V lost 5 bases to trimming and J lost 7 bases; unmatched junction nucleotides: 8. The V gene's germline CDR1 is LNHDA and CDR2 SQIVND (reference sequence). The CDR3 sequence is 14 residues long.

The J gene is TRBJ2-2, the V gene TRBV5-4; perhaps TRBD1 as D (6 bases). Germline V gene sequence: CDR1 SGHNT, CDR2 YYREEE (reference sequence). The CDR3 runs to 15 residues. Trimming left V 1 base short and J 8 bases short, with 15 bases between. CDR3 DNA sequence: TGTGCCAGCAGCTTGAAGGAGACAGGTGAAGGGGAGCTGTTTTTT. It is translated as CASSLKETGEGELFF.

The chain is built from TRBV12-5 and TRBJ1-1; D is possibly TRBD1 (5 bases). The CDR3 sequence is 13 residues long. Trimming removed 3 bases at V and 5 bases at J, with 10 bases between. Looked up from germline, CDR1 is LGHNT and CDR2 is FRNRAP. CDR3 sequence (DNA): TGTGCTAGTGGTTTCCCCACAGGTACTGAAGCTTTCTTT. Amino acid sequence: CASGFPTGTEAFF.

The chain combines TRBV18 with TRBJ2-7; TRBD1 matches at 9 bases. Losses at the gene ends were 6 bases for V and 5 bases for J; bases not matched to a gene: 11. The germline V gene encodes CDR1 KGHSH and CDR2 LQKENI. This CDR3 region has 15 residues. The CDR3 loop reads CASSLLGQGLDEQYF. The CDR3, as DNA: TGTGCCAGCTCCCTCTTAGGACAGGGGCTGGACGAGCAGTACTTC. The whole variable domain, remainder taken from reference TRBV18 and TRBJ2-7, is NAGVMQNPRHLVRRRGQEARLRCSPMKGHSHVYWYRQLPEEGLKFMVYLQKENIIDESGMPKERFSAEFPKEGPSILRIQQVVRGDSAAYFCASSLLGQGLDEQYFGPGTRLTVT.

V and J are TRBV7-2 and TRBJ1-6; D not resolved. Trimming cost V 2 bases and J 8 bases, with 16 bases left between them. The CDR3 spans 16 residues. CDR1 is SGHTA, CDR2 FQGNSA, per germline. Here the CDR3 DNA reads TGTGCCAGCAGCTTATCCTGGACGGGAGGCGATTCACCCCTCCACTTT. The encoded protein is CASSLSWTGGDSPLHF.

The chain couples TRBV5-6 to TRBJ1-5; D may be TRBD1 (5 bases). Per germline, CDR1 SGHDT and CDR2 YYEEEE. This CDR3 has 15 amino acids. The germline V and J ends were trimmed by 1 base and 6 bases, with 14 bases remaining between them. The CDR3 region is CASSLWGGTGQPQHF. The DNA for the CDR3 is TGTGCCAGCAGCTTGTGGGGGGGGACGGGTCAGCCCCAGCATTTT.

CDR3 sequence reads: CASSEGQRANSPLHF. CDR3 in DNA: TGTGCCAGTAGCGAGGGACAGAGGGCTAATTCACCCCTCCACTTT. The chain recombines TRBV19 with TRBJ1-6, with 7 positions matching TRBD1. The CDR3 loop spans 15 amino acids. J was trimmed by 6 bases and V by 6 bases; bases with no gene match: 8. Germline assignment: CDR1 LNHDA and CDR2 SQIVND (reference sequence).

This clone was counted only a few times. V is TRBV6-5 and J is TRBJ1-1; 7 nucleotides line up with TRBD1. The ends lost 4 bases at V and 0 bases at J; junction bases unmatched: 2. Germline V lookup: CDR1 MNHEY, CDR2 SVGAGI. This CDR3 is 14 amino acids long. CDR3 sequence (DNA): TGTGCCAGCAGTTCAGGGGGATTGAACACTGAAGCTTTCTTT. As protein: CASSSGGLNTEAFF.